This record concerns one T cell receptor (beta chain) sequence. This may stem from a read error, because a much larger clone lies one nucleotide away. TCRdb fed the 5' RACE reads into MiXCR, producing one record per CDR3 protein. This repertoire shows around 180,000 distinct CDR3 sequences, 10% to 15% found once; its top ten account for 9.5% to 11%. The data were obtained in a study of CD8 T cells in ankylosing spondylitis. This CDR3 comprises 15 residues. Germline V gene lookup returns CDR1 DFQATT and CDR2 SNEGSKA (reference sequence). This rearrangement joins TRBV20-1 to TRBJ2-7; TRBD2 agrees at 8 bases. This receptor was obtained from a female donor with ankylosing spondylitis or in good health (not recorded which). The specimen was blood, either unsorted or a sorted T cell fraction (not recorded which). DNA of the CDR3: TGCAGTGCCACTCAGGGTGGGACTAGACGCTACGAGAAGTACTTC. This codes for CSATQGGTRRYEKYF.